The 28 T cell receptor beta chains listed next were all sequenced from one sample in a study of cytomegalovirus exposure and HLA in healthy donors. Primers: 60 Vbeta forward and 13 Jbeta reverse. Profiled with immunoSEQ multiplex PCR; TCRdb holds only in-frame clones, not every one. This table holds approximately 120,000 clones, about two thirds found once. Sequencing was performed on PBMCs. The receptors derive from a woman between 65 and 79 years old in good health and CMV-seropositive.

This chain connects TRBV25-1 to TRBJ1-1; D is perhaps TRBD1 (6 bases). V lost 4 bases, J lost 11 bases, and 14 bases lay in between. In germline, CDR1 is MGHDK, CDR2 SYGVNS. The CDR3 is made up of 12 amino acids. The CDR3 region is CASSVGTGWAFF. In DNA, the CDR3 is TGTGCCAGCAGTGTGGGTACAGGGTGGGCTTTCTTT.

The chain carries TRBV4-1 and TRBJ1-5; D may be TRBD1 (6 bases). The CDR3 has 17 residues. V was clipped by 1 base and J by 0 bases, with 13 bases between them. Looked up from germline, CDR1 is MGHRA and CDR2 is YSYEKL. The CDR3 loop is CASSQGPGQSSNQPQHF. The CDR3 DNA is TGCGCCAGCAGCCAAGGACCCGGACAGTCTAGCAATCAGCCCCAGCATTTT.

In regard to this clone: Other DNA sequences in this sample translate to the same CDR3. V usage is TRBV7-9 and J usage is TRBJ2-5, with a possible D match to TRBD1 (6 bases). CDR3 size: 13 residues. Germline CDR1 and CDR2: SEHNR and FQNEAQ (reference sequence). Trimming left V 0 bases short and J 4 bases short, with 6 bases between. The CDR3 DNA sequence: TGTGCCAGCAGCTTAGCAGGGGGAGAGACCCAGTACTTC. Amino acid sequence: CASSLAGGETQYF.

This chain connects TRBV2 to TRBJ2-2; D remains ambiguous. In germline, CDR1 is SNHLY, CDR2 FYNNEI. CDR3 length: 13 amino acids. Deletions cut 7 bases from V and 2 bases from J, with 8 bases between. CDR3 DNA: TGTGCCAGCAAACCAGGAAACACCGGGGAGCTGTTTTTT. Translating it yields CASKPGNTGELFF. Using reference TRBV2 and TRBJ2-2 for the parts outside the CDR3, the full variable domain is EPEVTQTPSHQVTQMGQEVILRCVPISNHLYFYWYRQILGQKVEFLVSFYNNEISEKSEIFDDQFSVERPDGSNFTLKIRSTKLEDSAMYFCASKPGNTGELFFGEGSRLTVL.

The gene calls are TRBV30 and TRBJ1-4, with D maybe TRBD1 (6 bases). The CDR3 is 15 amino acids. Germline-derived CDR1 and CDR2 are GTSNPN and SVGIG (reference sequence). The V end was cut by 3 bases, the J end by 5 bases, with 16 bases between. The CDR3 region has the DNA TGTGCCTGGAGGACGGCAGGGGTTCTAAATGAAAAACTGTTTTTT. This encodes CAWRTAGVLNEKLFF.

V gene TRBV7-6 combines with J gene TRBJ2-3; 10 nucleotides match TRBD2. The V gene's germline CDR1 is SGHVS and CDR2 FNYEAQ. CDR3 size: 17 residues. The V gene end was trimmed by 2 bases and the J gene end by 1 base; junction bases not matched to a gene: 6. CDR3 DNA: TGTGCCAGCAGCTTAATTCTGAGCGGGGGGGGCACAGATACGCAGTATTTT. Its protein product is CASSLILSGGGTDTQYF. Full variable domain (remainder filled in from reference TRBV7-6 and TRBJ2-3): GAGVSQSPRYKVTKRGQDVALRCDPISGHVSLYWYRQALGQGPEFLTYFNYEAQQDKSGLPNDRFSAERPEGSISTLTIQRTEQRDSAMYRCASSLILSGGGTDTQYFGPGTRLTVL.

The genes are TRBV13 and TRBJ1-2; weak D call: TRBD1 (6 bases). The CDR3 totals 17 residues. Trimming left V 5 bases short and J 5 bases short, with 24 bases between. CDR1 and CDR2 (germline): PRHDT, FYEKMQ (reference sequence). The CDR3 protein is CASSPSTGSSRIYGYTF. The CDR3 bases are TGTGCCAGCAGCCCCTCGACAGGCTCCTCCCGGATTTATGGCTACACCTTC.

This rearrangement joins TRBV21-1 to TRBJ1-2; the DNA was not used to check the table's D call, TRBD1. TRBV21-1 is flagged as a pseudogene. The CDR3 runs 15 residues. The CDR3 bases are TGTGCCAGCAGCAAACCCGGGACAGGGGCCGATGGCTACACCTTC. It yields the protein CASSKPGTGADGYTF.

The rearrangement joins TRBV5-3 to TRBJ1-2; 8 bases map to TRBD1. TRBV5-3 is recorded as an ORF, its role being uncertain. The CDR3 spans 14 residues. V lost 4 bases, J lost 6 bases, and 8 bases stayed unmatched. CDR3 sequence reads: CARSPRGQGNGYTF. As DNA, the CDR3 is TGTGCCAGAAGCCCCAGGGGGCAGGGGAATGGCTACACCTTC.

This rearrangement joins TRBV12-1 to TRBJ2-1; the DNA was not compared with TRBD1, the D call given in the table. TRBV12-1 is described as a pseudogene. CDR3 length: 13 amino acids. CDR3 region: CASSPDRGNEQFF. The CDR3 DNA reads TGTGCCAGCAGCCCAGACAGGGGAAATGAGCAGTTCTTC.

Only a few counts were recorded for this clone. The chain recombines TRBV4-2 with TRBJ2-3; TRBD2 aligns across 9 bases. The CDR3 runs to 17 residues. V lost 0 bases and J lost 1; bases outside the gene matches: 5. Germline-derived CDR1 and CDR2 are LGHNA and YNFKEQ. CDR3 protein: CASSQDNKRGGTDTQYF. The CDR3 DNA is TGTGCCAGCAGCCAAGATAACAAGCGGGGGGGCACAGATACGCAGTATTTT.

For the CDR3, the DNA is TGCAGTGCTAGACCATCGGATGGCTACACCTTC. Amino acid sequence: CSARPSDGYTF. This chain connects TRBV20-1 to TRBJ1-2; no definite D call. Trimming removed 2 bases at V and 6 bases at J, with 7 bases between. Germline V gene data show CDR1 as DFQATT and CDR2 as SNEGSKA (reference sequence). The CDR3 is made up of 11 amino acids.

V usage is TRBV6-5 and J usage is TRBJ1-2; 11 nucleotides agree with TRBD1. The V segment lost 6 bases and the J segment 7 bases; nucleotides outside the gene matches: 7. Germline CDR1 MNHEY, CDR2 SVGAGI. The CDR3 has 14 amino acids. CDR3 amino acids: CASSPGQGASGYTF. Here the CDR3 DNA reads TGTGCCAGCAGCCCCGGACAGGGGGCCTCTGGCTACACCTTC.

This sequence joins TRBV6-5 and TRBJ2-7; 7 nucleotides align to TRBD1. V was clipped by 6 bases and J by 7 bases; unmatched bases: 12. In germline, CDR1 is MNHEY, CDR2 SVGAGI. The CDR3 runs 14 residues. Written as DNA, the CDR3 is TGTGCCAGCAGCCGAGGGACAGCCGTGTTTGAGCAGTACTTC. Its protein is CASSRGTAVFEQYF.

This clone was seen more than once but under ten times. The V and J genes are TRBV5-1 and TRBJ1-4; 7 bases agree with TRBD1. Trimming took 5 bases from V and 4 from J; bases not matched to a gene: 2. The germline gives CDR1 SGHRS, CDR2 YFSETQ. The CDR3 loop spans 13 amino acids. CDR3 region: CASSWDSNEKLFF. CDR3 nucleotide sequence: TGCGCCAGCAGTTGGGACAGTAATGAAAAACTGTTTTTT. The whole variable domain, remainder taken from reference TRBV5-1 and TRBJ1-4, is KAGVTQTPRYLIKTRGQQVTLSCSPISGHRSVSWYQQTPGQGLQFLFEYFSETQRNKGNFPGRFSGRQFSNSRSEMNVSTLELGDSALYLCASSWDSNEKLFFGSGTQLSVL.

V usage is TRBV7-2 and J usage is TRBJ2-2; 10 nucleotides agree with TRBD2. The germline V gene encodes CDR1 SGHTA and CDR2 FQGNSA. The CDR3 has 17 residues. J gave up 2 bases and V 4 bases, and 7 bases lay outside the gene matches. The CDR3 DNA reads TGTGCCAGCAGCTCACAACTAGCGGGGACTAACACCGGGGAGCTGTTTTTT. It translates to CASSSQLAGTNTGELFF.

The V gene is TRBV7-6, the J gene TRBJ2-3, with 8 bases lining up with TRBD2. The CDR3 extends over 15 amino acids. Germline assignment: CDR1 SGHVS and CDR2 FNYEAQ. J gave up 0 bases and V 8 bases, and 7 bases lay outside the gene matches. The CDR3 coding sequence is TGTGCCAGCTCCCGGACTAGCCTTAGCACAGATACGCAGTATTTT. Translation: CASSRTSLSTDTQYF.

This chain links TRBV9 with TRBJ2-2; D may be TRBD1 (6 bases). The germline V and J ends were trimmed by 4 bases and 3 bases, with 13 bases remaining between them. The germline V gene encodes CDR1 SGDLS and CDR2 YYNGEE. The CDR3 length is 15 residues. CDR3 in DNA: TGTGCCAGCAGCCGGTCAGGGGTCGACACCGGGGAGCTGTTTTTT. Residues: CASSRSGVDTGELFF.

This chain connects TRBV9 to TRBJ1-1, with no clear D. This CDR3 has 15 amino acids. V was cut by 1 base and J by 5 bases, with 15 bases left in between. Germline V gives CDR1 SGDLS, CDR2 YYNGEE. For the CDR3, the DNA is TGTGCCAGCAGCGTATTCCCGGAGCGAACAACTGAAGCTTTCTTT. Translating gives CASSVFPERTTEAFF.

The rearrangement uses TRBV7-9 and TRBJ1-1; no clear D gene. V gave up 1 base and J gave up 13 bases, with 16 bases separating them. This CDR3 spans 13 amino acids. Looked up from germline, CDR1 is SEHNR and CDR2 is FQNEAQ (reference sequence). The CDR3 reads CASSLESGVRGFF. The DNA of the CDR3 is TGTGCCAGCAGCTTAGAGTCGGGTGTGCGGGGTTTCTTT.

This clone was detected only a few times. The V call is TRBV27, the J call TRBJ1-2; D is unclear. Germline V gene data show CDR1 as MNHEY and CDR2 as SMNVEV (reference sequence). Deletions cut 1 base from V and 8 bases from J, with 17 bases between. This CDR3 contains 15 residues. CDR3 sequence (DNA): TGTGCCAGCAGTTTATGGCGGGGTGGGGTGGGCGGCTACACCTTC. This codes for CASSLWRGGVGGYTF.

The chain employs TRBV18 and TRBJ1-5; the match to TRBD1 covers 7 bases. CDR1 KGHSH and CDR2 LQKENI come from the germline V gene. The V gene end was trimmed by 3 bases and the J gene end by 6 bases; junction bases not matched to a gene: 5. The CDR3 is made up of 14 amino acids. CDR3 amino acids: CASSPDRDAQPQHF. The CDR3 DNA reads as TGTGCCAGCTCACCCGACAGGGACGCTCAGCCCCAGCATTTT.

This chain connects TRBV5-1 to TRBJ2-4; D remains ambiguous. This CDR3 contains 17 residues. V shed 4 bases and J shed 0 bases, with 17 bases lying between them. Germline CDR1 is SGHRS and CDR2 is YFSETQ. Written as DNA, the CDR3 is TGCGCCAGCAGCCCGGGTGACTCTCTCCTAGCCAAAAACATTCAGTACTTC. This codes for CASSPGDSLLAKNIQYF.

DNA for the CDR3: TGTGCCAGCAGTGAATGGGGGACAAGGGATAACTATGGCTACACCTTC. This gives the protein CASSEWGTRDNYGYTF. The rearrangement joins TRBV25-1 to TRBJ1-2; TRBD1 might be the D (6 bases). V lost 1 base and J lost 1, with 13 bases in between. The CDR3 is 16 amino acids. Per the germline V gene, CDR1 is MGHDK and CDR2 is SYGVNS.

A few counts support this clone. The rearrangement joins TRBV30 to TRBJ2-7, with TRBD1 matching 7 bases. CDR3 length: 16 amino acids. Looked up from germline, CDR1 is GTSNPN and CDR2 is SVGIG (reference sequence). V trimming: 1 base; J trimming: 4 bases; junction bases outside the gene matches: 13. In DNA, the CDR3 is TGTGCCTGGAGTGGAGATTCCCGGGACAGAGGTTACGAGCAGTACTTC. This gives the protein CAWSGDSRDRGYEQYF.

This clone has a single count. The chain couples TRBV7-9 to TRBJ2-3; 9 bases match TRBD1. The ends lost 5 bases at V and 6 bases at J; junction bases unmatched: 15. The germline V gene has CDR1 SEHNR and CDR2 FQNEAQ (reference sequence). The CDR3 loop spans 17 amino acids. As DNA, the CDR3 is TGTGCCAGCAGCATAAGAAGGGGGACAGGGCGTTCGGATACGCAGTATTTT. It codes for CASSIRRGTGRSDTQYF. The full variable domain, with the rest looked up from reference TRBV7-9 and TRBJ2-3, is DTGVSQNPRHKITKRGQNVTFRCDPISEHNRLYWYRQTLGQGPEFLTYFQNEAQLEKSRLLSDRFSAERPKGSFSTLEIQRTEQGDSAMYLCASSIRRGTGRSDTQYFGPGTRLTVL.

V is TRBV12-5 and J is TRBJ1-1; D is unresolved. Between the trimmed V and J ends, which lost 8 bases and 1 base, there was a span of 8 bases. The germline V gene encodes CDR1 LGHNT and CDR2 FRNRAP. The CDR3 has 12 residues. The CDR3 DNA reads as TGTGCTAGTACCTTAGCGAACACTGAAGCTTTCTTT. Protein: CASTLANTEAFF.

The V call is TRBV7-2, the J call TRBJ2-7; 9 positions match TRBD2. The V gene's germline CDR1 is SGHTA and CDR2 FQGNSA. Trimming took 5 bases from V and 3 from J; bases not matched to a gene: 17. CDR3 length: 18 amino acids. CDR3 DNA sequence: TGTGCCAGCAGCCCAATATCAATACCGTCAGCGGGGGGCTACGAGCAGTACTTC. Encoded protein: CASSPISIPSAGGYEQYF. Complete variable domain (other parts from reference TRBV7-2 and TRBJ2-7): GAGVSQSPSNKVTEKGKDVELRCDPISGHTALYWYRQSLGQGLEFLIYFQGNSAPDKSGLPSDRFSAERTGGSVSTLTIQRTQQEDSAVYLCASSPISIPSAGGYEQYFGPGTRLTVT.